The 28 T cell receptor beta chains below come from one sample, sequenced in a study of blood T cell repertoires in COVID-19. The table came from immunoSEQ multiplex PCR; TCRdb's copy has only in-frame clones and leaves some out. This table holds 45,000 to 55,000 clones, roughly four fifths found once. Sequences were obtained from peripheral blood. These receptors were collected from a man between 60 and 75 years old with active COVID-19.

J is TRBJ2-3 and V is TRBV15; no definite D call. The germline V gene has CDR1 LNHNV and CDR2 YYDKDF (reference sequence). Trimming pared 1 base from V and 8 bases from J, leaving 16 bases between. The CDR3 length is 15 residues. CDR3 sequence (DNA): TGTGCCACCAGCAGAGCCTCCCGTGGAGACCCTACGCAGTATTTT. This codes for CATSRASRGDPTQYF.

V gene TRBV9 combines with J gene TRBJ2-2, with a tentative D call TRBD2 (6 bases). This CDR3 is built from 15 residues. Trimming removed 0 bases from V and 0 bases from J, with 6 bases in between. Germline assignment: CDR1 SGDLS and CDR2 YYNGEE. As DNA, the CDR3 is TGTGCCAGCAGCGTAGGGGGGGCGAACACCGGGGAGCTGTTTTTT. Protein: CASSVGGANTGELFF.

V is TRBV5-1 and J is TRBJ1-1, with unresolved D. This CDR3 region has 14 residues. Trimming pared 4 bases from V and 1 base from J, leaving 11 bases between. From germline, CDR1 is SGHRS and CDR2 YFSETQ. CDR3 DNA: TGCGCCAGCAGCCCTCAGTCATCGAACACTGAAGCTTTCTTT. It codes for CASSPQSSNTEAFF.

The chain uses TRBV5-4 and TRBJ2-3, with TRBD2 matching 9 bases. The germline CDR1 and CDR2 sequences are SGHNT and YYREEE (reference sequence). The length of the CDR3 is 17 residues. The V segment lost 0 bases and the J segment 5 bases; nucleotides outside the gene matches: 10. As DNA, the CDR3 is TGTGCCAGCAGCTTGGCCTCCGGCGGGGGGGCCCAAGATACGCAGTATTTT. It is translated as CASSLASGGGAQDTQYF.

The CDR3 is CASTPTPPGLRTDTQYF. The CDR3 DNA follows: TGTGCCAGCACCCCCACCCCTCCGGGACTTCGTACAGATACGCAGTATTTT. This chain joins TRBV3-1 (or the pseudogene TRBV3-2) and TRBJ2-3; D perhaps matches TRBD2 (6 bases). V shed 7 bases and J shed 3 bases, with 23 bases lying between them. This CDR3 contains 17 residues. CDR1 and CDR2 (germline): LGHDT, YNNKEL (reference sequence).

The chain is built from TRBV28 and TRBJ2-7, with a possible D match to TRBD1 (6 bases). The CDR3 extends over 14 amino acids. CDR1 MDHEN and CDR2 SYDVKM come from the germline V gene. Trimming cost V 2 bases and J 3 bases, with 11 bases left between them. The CDR3: CASSLATGFYEQYF. In nucleotides, the CDR3 is TGTGCCAGCAGTTTAGCGACAGGATTCTACGAGCAGTACTTC.

This clone has just one count. The V gene is TRBV3-1 (or the pseudogene TRBV3-2), the J gene TRBJ2-2, with TRBD1 matching over 9 bases. CDR1 LGHDT and CDR2 YNNKEL come from the germline V gene (reference sequence). Trimming at V came to 0 bases and at J to 8 bases, leaving 4 bases not matched to a gene. The CDR3 runs to 15 residues. CDR3 coding DNA: TGTGCCAGCAGCCAAGAACAGGGGGCTTGGGGGGAGCTGTTTTTT. Protein sequence: CASSQEQGAWGELFF.

This clone appeared once. This sequence joins TRBV4-1 and TRBJ2-3, with 7 bases fitting TRBD2. The germline V gene has CDR1 MGHRA and CDR2 YSYEKL. CDR3 length equals 16 residues. The V gene end was trimmed by 4 bases and the J gene end by 2 bases; junction bases not matched to a gene: 9. CDR3 sequence reads: CASSPGGLQFTDTQYF. CDR3 sequence (DNA): TGCGCCAGCAGCCCGGGGGGTCTCCAGTTCACAGATACGCAGTATTTT.

The J gene is TRBJ2-7, the V gene TRBV2; a weak D match, TRBD2 (7 bases). The CDR3 covers 15 residues. Trimming stripped 4 bases from V and 3 bases from J, with 16 bases between. Germline values: CDR1 SNHLY, CDR2 FYNNEI. CDR3 in DNA: TGTGCCAGCAGTGGTGGCGGGGGCCCACTCTACGAGCAGTACTTC. Amino acid sequence: CASSGGGGPLYEQYF. Full variable domain (remainder filled in from reference TRBV2 and TRBJ2-7): EPEVTQTPSHQVTQMGQEVILRCVPISNHLYFYWYRQILGQKVEFLVSFYNNEISEKSEIFDDQFSVERPDGSNFTLKIRSTKLEDSAMYFCASSGGGGPLYEQYFGPGTRLTVT.

The chain joins TRBV28 to TRBJ2-7; 9 bases are shared with TRBD1. Germline CDR1 MDHEN, CDR2 SYDVKM. The CDR3 runs 16 residues. V shed 6 bases, J shed 5 bases, and the junction held 14 bases outside the gene matches. CDR3 nucleotides: TGTGCCAGCAGCCCACCACCGGGACAGGGTTCCCACGAGCAGTACTTC. It is translated as CASSPPPGQGSHEQYF.

Turning to this clone: Other DNA sequences of this sample code for an identical CDR3. V usage is TRBV9 and J usage is TRBJ2-5; TRBD1 is a possible D gene (5 bases). The germline V gene has CDR1 SGDLS and CDR2 YYNGEE. The CDR3 covers 14 residues. V lost 0 bases, J lost 5 bases, and 11 bases lay in between. The CDR3 loop is CASSVGGLGETQYF. The CDR3 region has the DNA TGTGCCAGCAGCGTAGGGGGCTTGGGGGAGACCCAGTACTTC.

The chain uses TRBV7-9 and TRBJ2-3; D may be TRBD2 (6 bases). Germline loops: CDR1 SEHNR, CDR2 FQNEAQ (reference sequence). This CDR3 spans 15 amino acids. The V end lost 3 bases, the J end lost 0 bases, and 10 bases lay between the germline ends. DNA of the CDR3: TGTGCCAGCAGCTTTCCGGGACTGAGCACAGATACGCAGTATTTT. It yields the protein CASSFPGLSTDTQYF.

The V call is TRBV5-4, the J call TRBJ2-1; 9 bases fit TRBD2. Looked up from germline, CDR1 is SGHNT and CDR2 is YYREEE (reference sequence). V lost 0 bases, J lost 2 bases, and 3 bases stayed unmatched. The CDR3 runs 16 residues. The CDR3 here is CASSLEGGGAYNEQFF. CDR3 nucleotide sequence: TGTGCCAGCAGCTTGGAGGGCGGGGGGGCCTACAATGAGCAGTTCTTC.

This clone was detected only a few times. The chain is built from TRBV5-1 and TRBJ2-7; 8 bases align to TRBD2. CDR1 and CDR2 (germline): SGHRS, YFSETQ. The CDR3 loop spans 13 amino acids. V was clipped by 4 bases and J by 6 bases; unmatched bases: 6. Written as DNA, the CDR3 is TGCGCCAGCAGCCCGGGAGGGGCCGGCGAGCAGTACTTC. This translates into CASSPGGAGEQYF. Based on the CDR3 plus reference TRBV5-1 and TRBJ2-7, the full variable domain is KAGVTQTPRYLIKTRGQQVTLSCSPISGHRSVSWYQQTPGQGLQFLFEYFSETQRNKGNFPGRFSGRQFSNSRSEMNVSTLELGDSALYLCASSPGGAGEQYFGPGTRLTVT.

The chain couples TRBV6-1 to TRBJ2-7, with D tentatively TRBD1 (6 bases). This CDR3 region has 14 residues. Germline loops: CDR1 MNHNS, CDR2 SASEGT. Trimming pared 5 bases from V and 7 bases from J, leaving 18 bases between. CDR3 nucleotides: TGTGCCAGCAGTTCCTCCCTGGACAGCTATGAGCAGTACTTC. Translation gives CASSSSLDSYEQYF.

The rearrangement joins TRBV19 to TRBJ1-5, with TRBD1 as a possible D gene (6 bases). Germline CDR1 and CDR2: LNHDA and SQIVND (reference sequence). V was shortened by 3 bases and J by 1 base, with 10 bases between the two germline ends. The CDR3 runs to 15 residues. CDR3 nucleotide sequence: TGTGCCAGTAGTATCTCGCAGGGGAGCAATCAGCCCCAGCATTTT. Its translation: CASSISQGSNQPQHF. Filled out from reference TRBV19 and TRBJ1-5, the complete variable domain reads DGGITQSPKYLFRKEGQNVTLSCEQNLNHDAMYWYRQDPGQGLRLIYYSQIVNDFQKGDIAEGYSVSREKKESFPLTVTSAQKNPTAFYLCASSISQGSNQPQHFGDGTRLSIL.

The J gene is TRBJ2-7, the V gene TRBV9; the D gene is possibly TRBD1 (6 bases). The CDR3 contains 15 residues. The germline V gene encodes CDR1 SGDLS and CDR2 YYNGEE. The ends were cut back, 3 bases at V and 0 bases at J, with 13 bases in the middle. The CDR3: CASSAAQGSSYEQYF. DNA for the CDR3: TGTGCCAGCAGCGCAGCTCAGGGGAGCTCCTACGAGCAGTACTTC.

The J gene is TRBJ2-2, the V gene TRBV5-1, with 7 positions matching TRBD1. V shed 3 bases, J shed 1 base, and the junction held 3 bases outside the gene matches. Germline CDR1 is SGHRS and CDR2 is YFSETQ. The CDR3 consists of 15 residues. CDR3 nucleotides: TGCGCCAGCAGCTGGGGGACAGAGAACACCGGGGAGCTGTTTTTT. It yields the protein CASSWGTENTGELFF.

The chain carries TRBV12-5 and TRBJ2-2; 8 positions match TRBD1. Per the germline V gene, CDR1 is LGHNT and CDR2 is FRNRAP. The V segment lost 6 bases and the J segment 0 bases; nucleotides outside the gene matches: 6. The CDR3 is 16 amino acids. The CDR3 region is CASGIIQGANTGELFF. The CDR3 DNA sequence: TGTGCTAGTGGAATAATACAGGGGGCGAACACCGGGGAGCTGTTTTTT.

The chain uses TRBV2 and TRBJ2-3; a weak D match, TRBD2 (5 bases). V lost 10 bases and J lost 8, with 13 bases in between. The CDR3 is 11 residues long. The germline V gene encodes CDR1 SNHLY and CDR2 FYNNEI. The CDR3 sequence: CANKGVGTQYF. As DNA, the CDR3 is TGTGCCAACAAGGGAGTAGGTACGCAGTATTTT.

The chain uses TRBV27 and TRBJ1-1, with D perhaps TRBD1 (5 bases). Germline V CDR1 and CDR2: MNHEY, SMNVEV (reference sequence). The CDR3 is 14 residues long. V was trimmed by 6 bases and J by 1 base, leaving 12 bases between them. This chain's CDR3 is CASSPQGPNTEAFF. The CDR3 nucleotides are TGTGCCAGCAGCCCCCAGGGCCCGAACACTGAAGCTTTCTTT.

The DNA of the CDR3 is TGTGCCAGCAGTTTAGCGGGGGGGACTCCCAAGCAGTTCTTC. It is translated as CASSLAGGTPKQFF. The V and J genes are TRBV28 and TRBJ2-1; 9 bases are shared with TRBD2. The germline V gene has CDR1 MDHEN and CDR2 SYDVKM. The CDR3 has 14 amino acids. The trim removed 2 bases at V and 11 bases at J, leaving 7 bases unmatched.

The chain has TRBV3-1 (or the pseudogene TRBV3-2) and TRBJ2-1; no reliable D call. V was pared by 1 base and J by 5 bases, with 9 bases between. Germline V gene sequence: CDR1 LGHDT, CDR2 YNNKEL (reference sequence). The CDR3 totals 14 residues. The CDR3 DNA sequence: TGTGCCAGCAGCCAAGGGAGCAAAGACAATGAGCAGTTCTTC. Protein sequence: CASSQGSKDNEQFF.

The chain carries TRBV19 and TRBJ1-5; D is uncertain. Trimming left V 3 bases short and J 0 bases short, with 9 bases between. Germline V CDR1 and CDR2: LNHDA, SQIVND (reference sequence). The CDR3 spans 15 residues. In DNA, the CDR3 is TGTGCCAGTAGTATCTACACAGATAGCAATCAGCCCCAGCATTTT. Translated, it gives CASSIYTDSNQPQHF.

This clone was picked up a small number of times. V is TRBV4-1 and J is TRBJ1-1, with D hard to call. There are 12 residues in the CDR3. Trimming took off 1 base at V and 10 bases at J, with 10 bases between the two ends. The germline CDR1 and CDR2 sequences are MGHRA and YSYEKL. This chain's CDR3 is CASSQGITGAFF. The CDR3 DNA follows: TGCGCCAGCAGCCAAGGAATAACGGGAGCTTTCTTT.

The genes are TRBV3-1 (or the pseudogene TRBV3-2) and TRBJ1-1; D is possibly TRBD1 (6 bases). Per germline, CDR1 LGHDT and CDR2 YNNKEL (reference sequence). Deletions cut 6 bases from V and 0 bases from J, with 20 bases between. This CDR3 has 17 residues. The DNA of the CDR3 is TGTGCCAGCAGTCACCGACGGTGGGGGCCGTTGAACACTGAAGCTTTCTTT. It is translated as CASSHRRWGPLNTEAFF.

This clone was detected only a few times. The V gene is TRBV5-6, the J gene TRBJ2-1; 7 nucleotides agree with TRBD2. CDR3 length: 14 residues. Trimming at V came to 4 bases and at J to 6 bases, leaving 7 bases not matched to a gene. Germline CDR1 is SGHDT and CDR2 is YYEEEE. Written as DNA, the CDR3 is TGTGCCAGCAGCCCCAGCGGGGCCCTCAATGAGCAGTTCTTC. This encodes CASSPSGALNEQFF.

V is TRBV19 and J is TRBJ1-3; weak D call: TRBD1 (5 bases). This CDR3 spans 14 amino acids. V shed 3 bases and J shed 0 bases, with 6 bases lying between them. Looked up from germline, CDR1 is LNHDA and CDR2 is SQIVND (reference sequence). The CDR3 nucleotides are TGTGCCAGTAGTATGGGGGGCTCTGGAAACACCATATATTTT. As protein: CASSMGGSGNTIYF.